This TCR beta chain originates from a study of cytomegalovirus exposure and HLA in healthy donors (dated by TCRdb to between 2016 and 2019). Looking at the study overall: An earlier analysis of 587 of the donors reported 276 Gb of sequence data and 95 million to 140 million unique TCR beta sequences obtained from about 170 million T cells. Roughly 310 gigabases of sequencing data and 70 million to 100 million unique TCR sequences were included in an early release covering around 650 HLA-typed donors. Of the roughly 400 genotyped donors, around 81% fell in the genetic ancestry cluster associated with self-reported Caucasian donors. The study was designed to test whether signatures of past pathogen exposure could be identified by cataloging public T cell receptors. The T cell repertoires of under 700 subjects were profiled by immunosequencing and related to cytomegalovirus serostatus. Along with the approximately 650-subject first cohort, a separate validation cohort of over a hundred different subjects was used. The study combined high-throughput TCR immunosequencing, statistical association of individual TCRs with disease status, and machine learning to predict cytomegalovirus infection status. To study patterns of TCR occurrence, a later analysis re-analyzed previously published TCR beta repertoires from 500 to 850 donors and added high-resolution HLA genotyping. Rather than drawing on any new phenotypic data, the later analysis identified candidate immune exposures from TCR beta sequences and the way those sequences occurred across donors. An earlier analysis of more than 450 of the donors used high-throughput TCR beta sequencing to judge whether each TCR beta V gene segment behaved as functional or pseudogenic. Donor age, sex, ethnicity and CMV serostatus were compiled together with the repertoire data. A later genetic analysis used genome-wide SNP genotypes for about 60% of the 666 donors, treating that subset as a discovery cohort. All discovery cohort repertoires had been generated using a single sequencing platform. HLA typing included class I and class II loci at four-digit resolution. The number of typed donors differed by locus: about 620-640 for A, B, C, DRB1 and DQB1; some 500 for DQA1; approximately 600 for DPA1; and about 450 for DPB1. Roughly 5 DR-DQ haplotypes were handled as single units for association and clustering because linkage in the cohort was strong. On average, around 240,000 unique TCR beta nucleotide sequences were sequenced per donor among about 400 genotyped donors of the cohort, with about 17% of those sequences being non-productive. General study outcomes and caveats: The classifier was reported to diagnose cytomegalovirus status with high specificity and sensitivity in both the original cohort and the validation cohort. Sequencing depth was assumed to be roughly uniform across donors in the presence/absence analyses, though that assumption may not hold. Because HLA typing was unavailable for some donors at each locus, only the typed subset was used in association tests. The study gave a list of under 200 TCR beta chains associated with cytomegalovirus. A further reported finding was that TCR beta sequences accurately predicted the HLA-A and HLA-B alleles for most subjects in the first cohort. In a later analysis, 16,951 TCR beta sequences were associated with specific HLA alleles at a false discovery rate of 0.05. Some IMGT-functional V segments, including TRBV6-2 and TRBV6-3, could not be distinguished by the 87-base-pair reads and were therefore excluded. When HLA alleles, especially DR and DQ, strongly co-occurred, TCR associations were difficult to assign to individual alleles. V-gene and J-gene trimming of TCR beta chains was associated with a missense DCLRE1C variant in a later genetic analysis, and the association was replicated in an independent cohort. In this cohort, only TCR beta chains were sequenced, and detectable features were limited by the absence of alpha or paired-chain data. The authors suggested that the approach could potentially be extended to other disease states and immunological phenotypes. In an earlier analysis of 587 of the donors, most TCR beta V segments appeared in productive rearrangements about 90% or about 30% of the time, broadly matching IMGT annotations. A later analysis found that TCR association rates varied across HLA loci, with DRB1 alleles showing the most associated TCRs and HLA-C alleles the fewest. According to a later analysis, most CMV-associated TCR beta chains appeared to be HLA-restricted, and the HLA associations seemed to be driven largely by CMV exposure. Across donors, most TCR sequences were observed very rarely, whereas some public TCRs were present in many individuals. In a later analysis, HLA-associated TCR beta chains were found to be more clonally expanded and to have lower generation probabilities than equally common non-associated chains. Because counts were too low, more than 15 rarely observed V segments, including chromosome 9 orphons, were excluded from the earlier analysis of some 590 of the donors. Correlated functional status among segregating V segments might be attributable to linkage disequilibrium, but an unknown experimental factor could not be ruled out. The only immune exposure information available for the cohort was CMV serostatus. A cluster of highly shared sequence variants was judged likely to represent a technical artifact of the sequencing pipeline. Compared with the roughly 700-donor mean, donors in an Asian-associated ancestry cluster had fewer N-insertions in productive TCRs, according to a later genetic analysis. Three of the identified cytomegalovirus-associated TCR beta chains were confirmed in vitro to be specific for cytomegalovirus antigens. Several of the top co-occurrence clusters appeared to be linked to parvovirus B19, influenza, CMV and Epstein-Barr virus, according to a later analysis.

The cohort consisted of hundreds of healthy bone marrow donors. Cohort members were all nominally healthy when sampled, although unrecorded immune exposures were likely present. The donor tested CMV seropositive and was one of the 289 seropositive cohort members. A peripheral blood sample was collected from each donor, and TCR beta sequencing was performed on peripheral blood mononuclear cells. Genomic DNA extraction from the blood cell samples was performed with the Qiagen DNeasy Blood Extraction Kit. Library generation was performed with the immunoSEQ multiplex PCR assay. For the multiplex PCR, a mixture combining 60 forward primers for TCR Vbeta segments and 13 reverse primers for TCR Jbeta segments was used. Amplification of the CDR3 region of rearranged TCR beta genes was performed with a multiplex PCR assay on genomic DNA. The amplified TCR beta libraries were sequenced on the Illumina HiSeq System as 87-base-pair reads. Turning to the authors' computational methods: Across the 500 to 850 repertoires, a later analysis counted 60 million to 90 million unique TCR beta chains, some 11 million of which were shared by at least two donors. To remove PCR and sequencing errors, raw reads were error-corrected and collapsed into unique sequences using a nearest-neighbor algorithm that merged closely related sequences. V, D and J gene segments were assigned by aligning CDR3 sequences to IMGT reference sequences. Each retained sequence needed at least a six-nucleotide match to both a V gene segment and a J gene segment. A rearrangement counted as productive if the CDR3 had no stop codons and remained in frame with V and J, and every other rearrangement counted as non-productive. Following IMGT convention, CDR3 was defined as the stretch from the second conserved V-encoded cysteine to the conserved J-encoded phenylalanine. The earlier analysis of about 610 of the donors excluded sequences that lacked an unambiguous match to a single V gene segment. An earlier analysis of 500 to 600 of the donors classified V segments as functional when productive rearrangements were above 56.7% and as segregating when the standard deviation between donors was above 5%. A statistical classification framework was developed to diagnose cytomegalovirus status using the catalog of TCR beta chain sequences. In a later analysis, TCR nucleotide sequences were compared against IMGT/GENE-DB human TR gene sequences so that V and J genes could be assigned. The TCRdist pipeline was used in a later analysis to assign CDR3 sequences and most-parsimonious VDJ recombination scenarios. A later analysis defined each TCR beta chain by its CDR3 amino acid sequence plus V-gene family, and excluded reads lacking a unique V-gene family. A later analysis removed 450 to 600 highly shared, low-generation-probability nucleotide sequences to deal with suspected cross-contamination and a sequencing artifact. A later analysis calculated a clonal expansion index for each public chain from normalized within-repertoire ranks of inferred template counts. In a later analysis, generation probabilities were computed using a VDJ recombination model fitted to out-of-frame rearrangements, and the results were checked against IGoR. In a later analysis, TCR-TCR, TCR-HLA and TCR-CMV co-occurrence was scored with hypergeometric tests, and a repertoire-size bias correction was applied to TCR pairs. A later analysis estimated false discovery rates by permuting HLA or CMV assignments 20 times. In a later analysis, co-occurring TCRs were grouped using DBSCAN, with TCRdist sequence similarity added in when clustering inside HLA-allele-positive subsets. Co-occurrence clustering excluded repertoires with fewer than 30,000 or more than 120,000 public chains, plus five with anomalous nucleotide sharing. Entries here come from immuneACCESS through TCRdb and include only in-frame sequences with V and J called. Some clones fail to appear in such tables; in the studies checked, an unresolved V gene covers under half of the shortfall, and the cause of the remainder is unknown. The V and J calls and clone size are taken from that table; D and trimming were inferred from the DNA. This sample comprises fewer than 60,000 clones, about 80% of them detected only once. About 3.6% of the sample is taken by the ten largest.

The CDR3 measures 17 amino acids from cysteine to phenylalanine. Of the read, only the CDR3 DNA is kept; its 51 bases are in frame from base 1. This clone was detected only a few times. Its target antigen remains unknown. Base-call qualities are not available, and no considerably larger clone is one nucleotide away. The V gene is TRBV21-1 and the J gene is TRBJ2-5; the DNA was not used to check the table's D call, TRBD2. TRBV21-1 is classified as a pseudogene. The sequence was collected from a middle-aged woman in good health and CMV-seropositive. Sequencing used PBMCs. The base sequence is TGTGCCAGCAGCAAAGCGGGATCCGGAGGGAAGTGGGAGACCCAGTACTTC. Translated, it gives CASSKAGSGGKWETQYF.